The present entry profiles one T cell receptor (beta chain) with its context. TCR beta from blood CD8+ and CD4+ T cells was sequenced. TEMRA cells were FACS-enriched, while CD8+ and CD4+ T cells were negatively isolated. The data belong to a study of CD8 T cells in Susac syndrome. After extraction with the RNeasy kit, roughly 0.5 to 1 ug of the RNA was reverse transcribed using random hexamers. A multiplex approach, immunoSEQ multiplex PCR, amplified TCR beta CDR3 across 54 Vbeta and 13 Jbeta. TCRdb reanalysed the immunoSEQ multiplex PCR reads using MiXCR and keeps one entry per CDR3 protein. Here the sample spans approximately 130,000 distinct CDR3 sequences, roughly 92% being singletons. The CDR3 consists of 14 residues. The ends lost 4 bases at V and 6 bases at J; junction bases unmatched: 5. The V gene's germline CDR1 is SGDLS and CDR2 YYNGEE.

The specimen sequenced was CD4+ T cells from PBMCs. The TCR was taken from a human donor in good health. This sequence joins TRBV9 and TRBJ2-3; 10 positions agree with TRBD2. The CDR3 DNA sequence: TGTGCCAGCAGCCAAGGGACTAGCGTCGATACGCAGTATTTT. This encodes CASSQGTSVDTQYF.